This TCR beta chain originates from a study of OX40 agonist ivuxolimab in advanced cancers. Study-wide results and limits: Clonal expansion by week 6 occurred in CD4+ and CD8+ blood T cells (at 0.1 to 3.0 mg/kg).

Autoimmune disease history or systemic immunosuppression was exclusionary. Concerning this clone itself: Its cognate antigen is unknown.

Clones were sequenced by immunoSEQ multiplex PCR, and TCRdb holds only the in-frame ones, with some missing. The sample holds about 74,000 clones, about 84% seen once. CDR1 and CDR2 (germline): GTSNPN, SVGIG (reference sequence). V dropped 3 bases and J dropped 4 bases, with 15 bases sitting between them. The CDR3 totals 14 residues. The receptor comes from an adult with an advanced solid tumor such as melanoma, head and neck, liver or kidney cancer. V and J are TRBV30 and TRBJ1-1; D is unresolved. This sample comprised CD4+ or CD8+ T cells sorted from blood, obtained in a trial of the OX40 agonist ivuxolimab. This chain's CDR3 is CAWRPWGASTEAFF. As DNA, the CDR3 is TGTGCCTGGAGGCCTTGGGGTGCCAGCACTGAAGCTTTCTTT.